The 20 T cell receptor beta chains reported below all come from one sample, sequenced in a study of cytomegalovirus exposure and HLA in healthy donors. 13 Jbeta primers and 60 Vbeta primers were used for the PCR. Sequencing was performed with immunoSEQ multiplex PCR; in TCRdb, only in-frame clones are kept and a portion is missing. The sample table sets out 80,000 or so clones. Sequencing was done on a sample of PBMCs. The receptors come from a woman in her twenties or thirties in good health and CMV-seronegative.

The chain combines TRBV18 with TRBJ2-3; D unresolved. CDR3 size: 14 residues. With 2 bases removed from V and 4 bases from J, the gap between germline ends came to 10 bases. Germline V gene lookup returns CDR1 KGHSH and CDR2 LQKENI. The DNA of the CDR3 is TGTGCCAGCTCACCATCGTTGCAGGCAGATACGCAGTATTTT. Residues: CASSPSLQADTQYF.

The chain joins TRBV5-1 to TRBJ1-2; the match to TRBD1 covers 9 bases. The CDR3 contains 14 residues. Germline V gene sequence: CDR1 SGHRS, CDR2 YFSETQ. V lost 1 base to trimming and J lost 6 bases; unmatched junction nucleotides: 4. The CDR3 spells CASSLTGGADGYTF. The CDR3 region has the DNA TGCGCCAGCAGCTTGACAGGGGGCGCGGATGGCTACACCTTC.

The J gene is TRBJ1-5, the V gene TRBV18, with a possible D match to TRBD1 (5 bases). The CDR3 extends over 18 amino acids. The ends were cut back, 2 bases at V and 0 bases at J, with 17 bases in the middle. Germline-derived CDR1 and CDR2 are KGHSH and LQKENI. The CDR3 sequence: CASSPTPPGRDSNQPQHF. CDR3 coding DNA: TGTGCCAGCTCACCAACGCCACCAGGGAGGGATAGCAATCAGCCCCAGCATTTT.

Here the CDR3 reads CAWRGTGNYGYTF. The CDR3 DNA sequence: TGTGCCTGGAGGGGGACAGGAAACTATGGCTACACCTTC. V usage is TRBV30 and J usage is TRBJ1-2, with 8 bases lining up with TRBD1. The CDR3 is 13 amino acids. The germline gives CDR1 GTSNPN, CDR2 SVGIG (reference sequence). The ends lost 3 bases at V and 2 bases at J; junction bases unmatched: 2.

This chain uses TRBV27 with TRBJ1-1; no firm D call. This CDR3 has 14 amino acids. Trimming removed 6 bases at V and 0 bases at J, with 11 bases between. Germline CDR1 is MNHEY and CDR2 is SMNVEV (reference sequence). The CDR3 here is CASSATSLNTEAFF. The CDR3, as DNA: TGTGCCAGCAGCGCAACTTCCTTGAACACTGAAGCTTTCTTT.

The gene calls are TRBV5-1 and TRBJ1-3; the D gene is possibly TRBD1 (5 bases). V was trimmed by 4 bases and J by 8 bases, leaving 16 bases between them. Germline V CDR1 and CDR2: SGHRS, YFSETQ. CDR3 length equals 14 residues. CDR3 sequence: CASSQTPSGDTIYF. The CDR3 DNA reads TGCGCCAGCAGCCAGACCCCCTCGGGGGACACCATATATTTT.

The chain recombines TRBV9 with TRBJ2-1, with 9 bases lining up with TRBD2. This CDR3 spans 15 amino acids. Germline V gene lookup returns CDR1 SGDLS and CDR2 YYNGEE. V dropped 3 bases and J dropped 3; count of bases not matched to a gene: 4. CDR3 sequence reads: CASSARLADYNEQFF. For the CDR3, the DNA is TGTGCCAGCAGCGCGAGACTAGCGGACTACAATGAGCAGTTCTTC.

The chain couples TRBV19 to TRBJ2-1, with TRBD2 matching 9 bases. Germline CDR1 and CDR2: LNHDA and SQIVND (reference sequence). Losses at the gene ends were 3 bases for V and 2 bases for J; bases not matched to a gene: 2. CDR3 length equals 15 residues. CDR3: CASSIAGGAYNEQFF. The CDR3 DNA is TGTGCCAGTAGTATCGCGGGAGGGGCCTACAATGAGCAGTTCTTC.

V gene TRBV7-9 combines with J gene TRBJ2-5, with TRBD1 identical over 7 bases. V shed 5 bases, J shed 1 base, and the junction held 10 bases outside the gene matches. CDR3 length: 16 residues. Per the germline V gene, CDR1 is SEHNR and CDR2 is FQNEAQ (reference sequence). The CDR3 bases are TGTGCCAGCAGCCCCGGGACAGAAATATCCCAAGAGACCCAGTACTTC. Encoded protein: CASSPGTEISQETQYF.

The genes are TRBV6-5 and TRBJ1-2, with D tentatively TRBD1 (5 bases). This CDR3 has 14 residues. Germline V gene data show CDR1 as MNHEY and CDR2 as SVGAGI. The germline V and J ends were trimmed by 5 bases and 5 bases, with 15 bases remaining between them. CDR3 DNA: TGTGCCAGCAGTCCCGGAAGACAGCTTTATGGCTACACCTTC. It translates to CASSPGRQLYGYTF.

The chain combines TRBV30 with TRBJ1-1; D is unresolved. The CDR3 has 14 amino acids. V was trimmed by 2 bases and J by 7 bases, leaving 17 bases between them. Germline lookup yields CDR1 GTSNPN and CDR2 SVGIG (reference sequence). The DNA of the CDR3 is TGTGCCTGGAGTCCAGCTCGTAGCGGGTTTGAAGCTTTCTTT. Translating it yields CAWSPARSGFEAFF.

The CDR3 here is CASRAQGGVTEAFF. CDR3 nucleotides: TGTGCCAGCAGGGCACAGGGTGGGGTCACTGAAGCTTTCTTT. This chain uses TRBV2 with TRBJ1-1, with D possibly TRBD1 on 6 matching bases. Germline assignment: CDR1 SNHLY and CDR2 FYNNEI. This CDR3 comprises 14 residues. V was pared by 6 bases and J by 4 bases, with 15 bases between.

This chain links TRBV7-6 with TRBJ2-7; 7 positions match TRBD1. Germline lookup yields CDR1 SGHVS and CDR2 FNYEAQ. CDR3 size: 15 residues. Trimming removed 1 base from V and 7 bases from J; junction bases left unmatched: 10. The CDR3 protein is CASSLGPGRGWEQYF. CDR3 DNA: TGTGCCAGCAGCTTAGGCCCTGGCAGGGGGTGGGAGCAGTACTTC.

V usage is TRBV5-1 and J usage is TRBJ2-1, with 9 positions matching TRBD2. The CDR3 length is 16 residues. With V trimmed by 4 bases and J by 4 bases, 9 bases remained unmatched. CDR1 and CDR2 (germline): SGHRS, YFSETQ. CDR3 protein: CASSPIAGVGYNEQFF. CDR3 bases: TGCGCCAGCAGCCCGATAGCGGGAGTGGGATACAATGAGCAGTTCTTC.

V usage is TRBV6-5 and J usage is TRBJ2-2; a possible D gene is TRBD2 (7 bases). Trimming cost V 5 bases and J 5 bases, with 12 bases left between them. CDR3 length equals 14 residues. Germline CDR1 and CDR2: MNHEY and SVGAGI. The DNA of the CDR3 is TGTGCCAGCAGTACCAGGGGAGGGACCGGGGAGCTGTTTTTT. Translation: CASSTRGGTGELFF.

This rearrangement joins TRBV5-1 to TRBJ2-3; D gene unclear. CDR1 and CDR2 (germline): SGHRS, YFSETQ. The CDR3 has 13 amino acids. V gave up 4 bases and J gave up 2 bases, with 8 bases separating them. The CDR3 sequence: CASSPGSTDTQYF. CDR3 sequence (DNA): TGCGCCAGCAGCCCCGGGTCCACAGATACGCAGTATTTT.

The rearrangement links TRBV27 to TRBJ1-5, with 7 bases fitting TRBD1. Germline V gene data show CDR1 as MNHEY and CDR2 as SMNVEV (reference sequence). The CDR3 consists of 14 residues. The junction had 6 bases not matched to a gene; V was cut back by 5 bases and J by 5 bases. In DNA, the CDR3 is TGTGCCAGCAGTAGGCGACAGGGATATCAGCCCCAGCATTTT. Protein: CASSRRQGYQPQHF.

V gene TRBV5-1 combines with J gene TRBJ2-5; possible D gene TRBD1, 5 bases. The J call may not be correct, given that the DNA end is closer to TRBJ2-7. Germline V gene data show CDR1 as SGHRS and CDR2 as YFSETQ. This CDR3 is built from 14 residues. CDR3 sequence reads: CASCEGENSYEQYF. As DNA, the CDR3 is TGCGCCAGTTGTGAAGGGGAAAATAGCTACGAGCAGTACTTC.

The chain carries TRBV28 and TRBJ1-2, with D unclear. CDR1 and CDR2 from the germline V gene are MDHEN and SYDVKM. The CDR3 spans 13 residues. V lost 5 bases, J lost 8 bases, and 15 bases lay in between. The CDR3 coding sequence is TGTGCCAGCAGTCCCCCGGTTGATAGAGGCTACACCTTC. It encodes CASSPPVDRGYTF.

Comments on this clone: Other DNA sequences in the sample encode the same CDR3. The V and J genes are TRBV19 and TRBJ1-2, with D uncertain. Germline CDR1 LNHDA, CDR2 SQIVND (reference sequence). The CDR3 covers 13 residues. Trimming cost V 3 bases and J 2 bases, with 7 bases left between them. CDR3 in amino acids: CASSIQENYGYTF. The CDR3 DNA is TGTGCCAGTAGTATCCAGGAAAACTATGGCTACACCTTC.